This TCR beta chain was documented in a study of blood T cell repertoires in COVID-19 (dated by TCRdb to about 2020). Background for the entire study: Samples from collaborators originated in the United States, Italy and Spain and spanned both the acute and convalescent phases of COVID-19. The prospective study material was composed of cDNA or gDNA derived from T cells, B-cell-depleted T cells, or PBMCs. Subjects who had been exposed to COVID-19, were actively infected with it, or had recovered from it provided the deeply sampled blood TCRbeta repertoires that made up the dataset. A freely available public database, intended as a resource for researchers studying the immune response to SARS-CoV-2, is where the repertoires were released. Samples were obtained from the ongoing ImmuneRACE study (first 160 participants) and from 1,254 subjects provided by 6 global collaborators. Sample metadata almost always included a de-identified subject ID, COVID-19 status, age in years and sex. HLA class I and class II types, where available, came from metadata supplied by the sample provider rather than from assay-based typing. Study-wide findings and limitations: How much clinical and demographic metadata was included differed by source and by participant, and the metadata was provided uncurated.

The immunoSEQ Assay, a bias-controlled multiplex PCR, was used to amplify TCRbeta CDR3 regions from genomic DNA. In the paper's pipeline: Within the assay, amplification of reference gene primers was used to estimate how many nucleated cells each sample contained. To quantify the absolute abundance of each unique TCRbeta CDR3 rearrangement, sequence reads were collapsed and filtered. For each sample, productive Simpson clonality was calculated as the square root of Simpson's diversity index across productive rearrangements. The table comes from immuneACCESS by way of TCRdb, which keeps in-frame sequences with V and J called. Part of the clones is missing from these tables; in studies checked, under half for an unresolved V gene and the rest for unknown reasons. From that table come the V and J calls and clone size; the DNA was used to work out D and trimming. This sample gives 240,000 or so clones in total; more than 75% of them show up just once. The ten largest clones take up around 2.1% of the sample.

In the prospective study, participants were roughly 18 to 95 years old, resided in about two dozen geographic areas of the United States, and were enrolled through a virtual design. In the prospective study, cohorts were assigned on the basis of participant-reported clinical history obtained from a screening survey and a study questionnaire. For ImmuneRACE Cohort 3, a participant was defined as recovered based on two consecutive negative NP/OP PCR tests, clearance by a healthcare professional, or resolution of symptoms. Each participant in the prospective study had whole blood, serum and a nasopharyngeal or oropharyngeal swab collected by mobile phlebotomists. Additional blood draws and questionnaires over an approximately 2-month period could optionally be provided by prospective study participants. Blood samples from the prospective study were shipped frozen or at room temperature prior to DNA extraction.

On this clone itself: Its antigen is unknown. Within one base of it there is no much larger clone, and no base qualities were kept.

The CDR3, cysteine through phenylalanine, is 15 amino acids long. Solely the CDR3 DNA is kept, with 45 bases framed from the first base. CDR1 and CDR2, looked up from the germline V gene, are SGHTA and FQGNSA. V is cut back by 4 bases and J by 1 base, with 5 bases in the junction unmatched. Sequencing was done on a sample of PBMCs or T cells enriched from blood (not recorded which). The receptor's source is a woman aged 45-65 years who had recovered from COVID-19. The rearranged chain carries TRBV7-2 and TRBJ1-1; 8 middle bases align to TRBD1. The nucleotides are TGTGCCAGCAGCTATAGGACAGGGACGAACACTGAAGCTTTCTTT. This gives the protein CASSYRTGTNTEAFF. With all but the CDR3 taken from the reference TRBV7-2 and TRBJ1-1 genes, the full variable domain is: GAGVSQSPSNKVTEKGKDVELRCDPISGHTALYWYRQSLGQGLEFLIYFQGNSAPDKSGLPSDRFSAERTGGSVSTLTIQRTQQEDSAVYLCASSYRTGTNTEAFFGQGTRLTVV.